In this sample, the clone carrying this TCR beta chain turned up once. Its specificity is unknown. Other DNA sequences of this sample code for an identical CDR3. Donors comprised only Caucasian adults living in Nashville, Tennessee. Trimming took 4 bases from V and 7 from J, leaving 7 bases between them. The V gene's germline CDR1 is MDHEN and CDR2 SYDVKM. The CDR3 covers 11 residues. An even split of each subset's genomic DNA across several immunoSEQ plates was performed. Clones were sequenced by immunoSEQ multiplex PCR, and TCRdb holds only the in-frame ones, with some missing. This repertoire shows over 850,000 clones, around 78% found once; its top ten account for approximately 0.56%. This sample was taken from a study of shared clonotypes between healthy human individuals. Study-level results: Only blood was sampled, and tissue TCR repertoires likely differ from blood ones.

The chain employs TRBV28 and TRBJ1-2, with D possibly TRBD1 on 5 matching bases. This receptor was identified in a man between 18 and 35 years old in good health. Some clones in this sample may be carry-over from other donors' samples. The sequencing input was memory CD4+ T cells from PBMCs. The sample's subset: CD45RA-negative fraction. The CDR3 sequence is CASSSGFGYTF. The CDR3 bases are TGTGCCAGCAGTTCAGGGTTTGGCTACACCTTC.